This T cell receptor (beta chain) was recorded in a study of blood T cell repertoires in COVID-19. For the study at large: Spain, Italy and the United States supplied samples that represented acute and convalescent COVID-19. The analysed material was cDNA or gDNA that came from T cells, B-cell-depleted T cells, or PBMCs.

Trimming took off 6 bases at V and 5 bases at J, with 10 bases between the two ends. Germline CDR1 reads LNHDA; CDR2 reads SQIVND (reference sequence). The CDR3 loop spans 12 amino acids. Original analysis: Counts of nucleated cells, estimated from reference gene primer amplification, were obtained. Sequenced by immunoSEQ multiplex PCR; TCRdb stores in-frame clones only, minus some. The DNA was the basis for D and trimming; V, J and clone size are from that table. The sample has over 110,000 clones, approximately 82% seen once. The source is a man between 60 and 75 years old with active or convalescent COVID-19. The rearrangement joins TRBV19 to TRBJ1-2; D is perhaps TRBD1 (6 bases). Material for sequencing was peripheral blood. The CDR3 bases are TGTGCCAGTAGCAGGGGTGGATATGGCTACACCTTC. Protein sequence: CASSRGGYGYTF.